These 32 T cell receptor beta chains originate from one sample sequenced in a study of beta chain features in type 1 diabetes. Of the isolated RNA, all was reverse transcribed, and so the sequenced material was expressed TCRB transcripts. Profiled with immunoSEQ multiplex PCR; TCRdb holds only in-frame clones, not every one. The sample holds some 150,000 clones, 11% seen once. Sequences were obtained from central memory CD4+ T cells from blood. The receptors stem from a man aged 18 to 30 in good health.

Remarks on this clone: One end of the junction does not line up with germline, which may come from a read error. This chain uses TRBV5-4 with TRBJ2-5; D possibly matches TRBD1 or TRBD2 (5 bases each). The CDR3 sequence is 12 residues long. CDR1 and CDR2 from the germline V gene are SGHNT and YYREEE (reference sequence). The CDR3 DNA reads TGTGCCAGCAGCCGGGACGGAGAGTCCCAGTACTTC. Protein sequence: CASSRDGESQYF.

The rearrangement links TRBV7-2 to TRBJ2-1; 14 bases agree with TRBD2. CDR1 is SGHTA, CDR2 FQGNSA, per germline. V shed 6 bases and J 4 bases; nucleotides not matched to a gene: 5. The length of the CDR3 is 16 residues. DNA for the CDR3: TGTGCCAGCAGTCGTGGGACTAGCGGGGGTTACAATGAGCAGTTCTTC. Translated: CASSRGTSGGYNEQFF.

The table lists this clone with many counts. The CDR3 protein is CASSPPGTGTYGYTF. Here the CDR3 DNA reads TGTGCCAGCAGCCCCCCGGGGACAGGGACCTATGGCTACACCTTC. The V call is TRBV14, the J call TRBJ1-2; TRBD1 aligns across 9 bases. Losses at the gene ends were 4 bases for V and 4 bases for J; bases not matched to a gene: 7. The CDR3 covers 15 residues. The germline V gene encodes CDR1 SGHDN and CDR2 FVKESK.

In this sample, this clone turned up a few times. The V call is TRBV18, the J call TRBJ2-1; D remains ambiguous. This CDR3 is 14 amino acids long. Germline CDR1 KGHSH, CDR2 LQKENI. V was clipped by 0 bases and J by 8 bases, with 11 bases between them. CDR3 region: CASSPPGTRDEQFF. In DNA form, the CDR3 reads TGTGCCAGCTCACCACCGGGAACAAGGGATGAGCAGTTCTTC.

A note on this clone: Sequence at one end of the junction differs from germline and may be a read error. The chain uses TRBV7-7 and TRBJ2-5, with TRBD2 matching 7 bases. In germline, CDR1 is SSHAT, CDR2 FNYEAQ (reference sequence). The CDR3 extends over 12 amino acids. The CDR3 DNA follows: TGTGCTAGCAGCGGGATTGGTGTGACCCAGTACTTC. It is translated as CASSGIGVTQYF.

The chain joins TRBV18 to TRBJ2-7; either TRBD1 or TRBD2 may supply D (5 bases each). This CDR3 comprises 15 residues. Germline assignment: CDR1 KGHSH and CDR2 LQKENI. The ends were cut back, 4 bases at V and 2 bases at J, with 15 bases in the middle. DNA of the CDR3: TGTGCCAGCTCACTGCTCGAGCAGGGACCCTACGAGCAGTACTTC. It codes for CASSLLEQGPYEQYF.

The CDR3 region is CASSPGGGNTDTQYF. The DNA for the CDR3 is TGTGCCAGCAGCCCCGGGGGGGGAAACACAGATACGCAGTATTTT. The V call is TRBV5-4, the J call TRBJ2-3, with 8 bases fitting TRBD2. V lost 4 bases to trimming and J lost 2 bases; unmatched junction nucleotides: 6. The CDR3 is 15 amino acids. CDR1 and CDR2 from the germline V gene are SGHNT and YYREEE (reference sequence).

V is TRBV7-6 and J is TRBJ1-2; 12 nucleotides match TRBD1. The CDR3 has 16 residues. V dropped 4 bases and J dropped 6; count of bases not matched to a gene: 9. Germline CDR1 is SGHVS and CDR2 is FNYEAQ. CDR3 sequence (DNA): TGTGCCAGCAGCTCGACAACCGGGACAGGGGGCCATGGCTACACCTTC. Translated, it gives CASSSTTGTGGHGYTF.

This clone has a count of ten or more. The chain combines TRBV21-1 with TRBJ2-2; TRBD1, the table's D call, lacks a check against the DNA. TRBV21-1 is described as a pseudogene. CDR3 length: 16 amino acids. This CDR3 reads CASSKLGTQDTGELFF. CDR3 bases: TGTGCCAGCAGCAAACTTGGCACCCAGGACACCGGGGAGCTGTTTTTT.

This chain joins TRBV9 and TRBJ1-5; 7 bases match TRBD1. The V gene end was trimmed by 4 bases and the J gene end by 3 bases; junction bases not matched to a gene: 10. CDR3 length: 16 amino acids. Germline V gene sequence: CDR1 SGDLS, CDR2 YYNGEE. The CDR3 sequence is CASSSGGTANNQPQHF. DNA for the CDR3: TGTGCCAGCAGCTCCGGCGGGACAGCCAACAATCAGCCCCAGCATTTT.

This clone was counted only a few times. This chain joins TRBV30 and TRBJ1-2, with D maybe TRBD1 (6 bases). V dropped 1 base and J dropped 4 bases, with 7 bases sitting between them. The CDR3 totals 12 residues. CDR1 and CDR2 from the germline V gene are GTSNPN and SVGIG (reference sequence). The CDR3 DNA reads as TGTGCCTGGAGTGGGGGGCTCTATGGCTACACCTTC. Protein: CAWSGGLYGYTF.

This clone has only a few counts. V and J are TRBV27 and TRBJ1-2; possible D gene TRBD1, 6 bases. V shed 3 bases and J shed 6 bases, with 11 bases lying between them. This CDR3 contains 13 residues. CDR1 and CDR2 from the germline V gene are MNHEY and SMNVEV (reference sequence). CDR3 DNA: TGTGCCAGCAGTTTGGCAGGGGTGAATGGCTACACCTTC. Translating it yields CASSLAGVNGYTF.

This clone was observed a few times. The rearrangement links TRBV7-3 to TRBJ1-2; 8 bases match TRBD1. V trimming: 5 bases; J trimming: 4 bases; junction bases outside the gene matches: 9. Germline V gene lookup returns CDR1 SGHTA and CDR2 FQGTGA. The CDR3 is 15 residues long. CDR3 protein: CASSPGTGRAYGYTF. Written as DNA, the CDR3 is TGTGCCAGCAGCCCCGGGACAGGCCGAGCCTATGGCTACACCTTC. The full variable domain, rest sourced from reference TRBV7-3 and TRBJ1-2, is GAGVSQTPSNKVTEKGKYVELRCDPISGHTALYWYRQSLGQGPEFLIYFQGTGAADDSGLPNDRFFAVRPEGSVSTLKIQRTERGDSAVYLCASSPGTGRAYGYTFGSGTRLTVV.

Here the CDR3 reads CASSESSRGSGQPQHF. The DNA of the CDR3 is TGTGCCAGCAGTGAAAGCAGCAGGGGGAGTGGTCAGCCCCAGCATTTT. V gene TRBV25-1 combines with J gene TRBJ1-5; the match to TRBD1 covers 7 bases. CDR1 MGHDK and CDR2 SYGVNS come from the germline V gene. There are 16 residues in the CDR3. V shed 2 bases and J 6 bases; nucleotides not matched to a gene: 10.

In this sample, this clone turned up a few times. The rearrangement links TRBV5-1 to TRBJ1-2; D remains ambiguous. V was cut by 2 bases and J by 5 bases, with 10 bases left in between. Germline CDR1 is SGHRS and CDR2 is YFSETQ. This CDR3 contains 13 residues. The CDR3 loop reads CASSLLPAYGYTF. The CDR3 DNA is TGCGCCAGCAGCTTACTTCCGGCTTATGGCTACACCTTC.

The table lists this clone with a few counts. This chain links TRBV7-2 with TRBJ2-1; the D gene is possibly TRBD2 (6 bases). Trimming removed 5 bases at V and 5 bases at J, with 16 bases between. The germline gives CDR1 SGHTA, CDR2 FQGNSA. The CDR3 extends over 15 amino acids. The CDR3 spells CASSTGGARNNEQFF. The CDR3 DNA reads as TGTGCCAGCAGCACCGGAGGGGCGAGGAACAATGAGCAGTTCTTC.

V gene TRBV9 combines with J gene TRBJ2-3; D not resolved. The CDR3 contains 15 residues. Germline V gene lookup returns CDR1 SGDLS and CDR2 YYNGEE. Between the trimmed V and J ends, which lost 0 bases and 1 base, there was a span of 9 bases. CDR3: CASSVAATGTDTQYF. CDR3 nucleotides: TGTGCCAGCAGCGTAGCCGCGACTGGCACAGATACGCAGTATTTT.

The chain employs TRBV28 and TRBJ2-1; 11 nucleotides align to TRBD2. The CDR3 runs to 16 residues. J was trimmed by 6 bases and V by 6 bases; bases with no gene match: 10. Germline V CDR1 and CDR2: MDHEN, SYDVKM. The DNA of the CDR3 is TGTGCCAGCAGAGCCTATAGCGGGAGGGGCTCCAATGAGCAGTTCTTC. Protein: CASRAYSGRGSNEQFF.

This clone was recorded a few times. V and J are TRBV6-6 and TRBJ2-5; TRBD1 aligns across 8 bases. Germline V lookup: CDR1 MNHNY, CDR2 SVGAGI (reference sequence). V was clipped by 7 bases and J by 6 bases; unmatched bases: 7. The CDR3 runs to 13 residues. CDR3 DNA sequence: TGTGCCAGCATACCAGGGGGCGCGAAGACCCAGTACTTC. Protein: CASIPGGAKTQYF.

As DNA, the CDR3 is TGTGCCAGCAGCCCCCTGGCGGGAGGGAAAGTCTACGAGCAGTACTTC. It translates to CASSPLAGGKVYEQYF. This chain uses TRBV7-2 with TRBJ2-7; 9 bases map to TRBD2. The germline gives CDR1 SGHTA, CDR2 FQGNSA. This CDR3 has 16 amino acids. J gave up 3 bases and V 5 bases, and 11 bases lay outside the gene matches. Looking up the rest from reference TRBV7-2 and TRBJ2-7 gives the full variable domain: GAGVSQSPSNKVTEKGKDVELRCDPISGHTALYWYRQSLGQGLEFLIYFQGNSAPDKSGLPSDRFSAERTGGSVSTLTIQRTQQEDSAVYLCASSPLAGGKVYEQYFGPGTRLTVT.

This rearrangement joins TRBV7-2 to TRBJ1-2; no clear D. In germline, CDR1 is SGHTA, CDR2 FQGNSA. Trimming took off 5 bases at V and 1 base at J, with 11 bases between the two ends. This CDR3 is built from 14 residues. This CDR3 is CASSPGSGNYGYTF. The CDR3 DNA reads as TGTGCCAGCAGCCCGGGGAGCGGTAACTATGGCTACACCTTC.

The genes are TRBV5-1 and TRBJ1-4; D uncertain. The CDR3 runs 14 residues. The V end lost 4 bases, the J end lost 8 bases, and 15 bases lay between the germline ends. Germline-derived CDR1 and CDR2 are SGHRS and YFSETQ. CDR3 DNA: TGCGCCAGCAGCGACGGGAGTTTCCAAGAAAAACTGTTTTTT. This gives the protein CASSDGSFQEKLFF.

The rearrangement uses TRBV5-1 and TRBJ2-3; TRBD1 is a possible D gene (7 bases). Looked up from germline, CDR1 is SGHRS and CDR2 is YFSETQ. V was trimmed by 2 bases and J by 3 bases, leaving 13 bases between them. This CDR3 has 15 residues. CDR3 region: CASSLRQGGTDTQYF. The CDR3 DNA reads as TGCGCCAGCAGCTTACGACAGGGAGGAACAGATACGCAGTATTTT.

CDR3 residues: CASRSPWGAEDGYTF. CDR3 DNA: TGTGCCAGCAGGTCCCCGTGGGGGGCGGAGGATGGCTACACCTTC. V is TRBV28 and J is TRBJ1-2; the D gene is possibly TRBD1 (6 bases). Trimming pared 6 bases from V and 6 bases from J, leaving 20 bases between. The CDR3 contains 15 residues. CDR1 is MDHEN and CDR2 is SYDVKM in the germline V gene.

The V call is TRBV7-3, the J call TRBJ2-6; D perhaps matches TRBD1 (6 bases). The V and J ends lost 5 bases and 0 bases respectively, with 11 bases between them. This CDR3 contains 16 residues. Germline V gives CDR1 SGHTA, CDR2 FQGTGA. CDR3 in amino acids: CASSPQGTSGANVLTF. The CDR3 nucleotides are TGTGCCAGCAGCCCCCAGGGGACCTCTGGGGCCAACGTCCTGACTTTC.

The rearrangement links TRBV29-1 to TRBJ2-7; 8 bases are a match to TRBD1. This CDR3 contains 15 residues. V lost 0 bases and J lost 3; bases outside the gene matches: 7. The germline V gene has CDR1 SQVTM and CDR2 ANQGSEA. The CDR3 DNA follows: TGCAGCGTTGAAGATCGGGGGACAGGAGGCTACGAGCAGTACTTC. It specifies CSVEDRGTGGYEQYF.

This clone occurred a few times. This chain uses TRBV29-1 with TRBJ2-7; no clear D gene. Looked up from germline, CDR1 is SQVTM and CDR2 is ANQGSEA. V gave up 7 bases and J gave up 0 bases, with 13 bases separating them. The CDR3 sequence is 13 residues long. The CDR3 protein is CSALDRSSYEQYF. DNA of the CDR3: TGCAGCGCCCTGGACCGGAGCTCCTACGAGCAGTACTTC.

This clone was observed at least ten times. The V and J genes are TRBV21-1 and TRBJ2-7; the table gives TRBD2 as D, unverified against the DNA. TRBV21-1 counts as a pseudogene. The CDR3 is 14 amino acids. DNA for the CDR3: TGTGCCAGCAGTGTCGCTAGCGGCCCCTACGAGCAGTACTTC. This sequence encodes CASSVASGPYEQYF.

The chain employs TRBV11-3 and TRBJ2-3, with D hard to call. CDR3 size: 14 residues. Between the trimmed V and J ends, which lost 1 base and 4 bases, there was a span of 9 bases. The germline V gene encodes CDR1 SGHNT and CDR2 YENEEA. The CDR3 region is CASSLVSLSDTQYF. CDR3 DNA sequence: TGTGCCAGCAGCTTAGTGTCCCTATCAGATACGCAGTATTTT.

The chain has TRBV28 and TRBJ2-1, with 8 bases aligning to TRBD2. The CDR3 extends over 15 amino acids. Trimming removed 5 bases from V and 3 bases from J; junction bases left unmatched: 6. The germline V gene has CDR1 MDHEN and CDR2 SYDVKM. The CDR3, as DNA: TGTGCCAGCAGTGTAGCGGGACGCTTCTACAATGAGCAGTTCTTC. It specifies CASSVAGRFYNEQFF.

The chain links TRBV6-5 to TRBJ2-7; D is ambiguous. Germline assignment: CDR1 MNHEY and CDR2 SVGAGI. This CDR3 region has 14 residues. The ends were cut back, 2 bases at V and 1 base at J, with 9 bases in the middle. The CDR3: CASSYSMRSYEQYF. CDR3 nucleotides: TGTGCCAGCAGTTACAGTATGCGGTCCTACGAGCAGTACTTC.

This clone has just a few counts. The chain combines TRBV28 with TRBJ1-3; D gene ambiguous. The V and J ends lost 5 bases and 8 bases respectively, with 7 bases between them. The CDR3 has 11 amino acids. CDR1 MDHEN and CDR2 SYDVKM come from the germline V gene. In DNA form, the CDR3 reads TGTGCCAGCAGTGAGTCCTACACCATATATTTT. Protein: CASSESYTIYF.